The clone carrying this TCR beta chain was counted many times. As yet, its antigen is unknown. This specimen belongs to a study of blood T cells in healthy people across ages. Findings and caveats of the study: A strong correlation was found between TCR beta diversity and the percentage of naive T cells.

The germline V gene has CDR1 SGDLS and CDR2 YYNGEE. The V and J ends lost 2 bases and 0 bases, in that order; junction bases with no gene match: 8. The CDR3 has 17 residues. Using a J-beta primer mix together with a sample-barcoded 5' primer, a second PCR was run for roughly 6 to 12 cycles. TCRdb analysed the 5' RACE reads with MiXCR anew, one entry per CDR3 protein. The sample lists roughly 680,000 distinct CDR3 sequences; 21% were seen once. This chain connects TRBV9 to TRBJ2-4; 7 nucleotides agree with TRBD2. Sequenced material: blood. The TCR originated in a man aged 65 to 79 in good health. The CDR3 here is CASSVGGDGLAKNIQYF. In DNA form, the CDR3 reads TGTGCCAGCAGCGTGGGGGGGGATGGTCTAGCCAAAAACATTCAGTACTTC.